These 26 T cell receptor beta chains share one sample of origin, sequenced in a study of cytomegalovirus exposure and HLA in healthy donors. Primers: 60 Vbeta forward and 13 Jbeta reverse. Assay used: immunoSEQ multiplex PCR; TCRdb lists only in-frame clones, some missing. The sample carries around 150,000 clones, around three quarters recorded once. Sequences were obtained from PBMCs. The receptor set was obtained from a man under 40 in good health.

The chain links TRBV7-3 to TRBJ2-1; weak D call: TRBD2 (6 bases). V lost 1 base and J 2 bases, leaving 6 bases between the germline ends. The CDR3 totals 14 residues. Germline V gene data show CDR1 as SGHTA and CDR2 as FQGTGA. The chain's CDR3 is CASSLRGAYNEQFF. DNA for the CDR3: TGTGCCAGCAGCTTAAGGGGGGCCTACAATGAGCAGTTCTTC.

The table lists this clone with a count of one. J is TRBJ2-7 and V is TRBV4-1; TRBD2 matches at 7 bases. Germline loops: CDR1 MGHRA, CDR2 YSYEKL. V shed 4 bases and J 12 bases; nucleotides not matched to a gene: 15. This CDR3 contains 14 residues. The DNA of the CDR3 is TGCGCCAGCAGCCCGATAGGGACTACCCGCGTGGTGTACTTC. Protein sequence: CASSPIGTTRVVYF.

This clone was detected only once. The rearrangement uses TRBV7-8 and TRBJ2-1; 7 bases align to TRBD2. After removal of 4 bases from V and 0 bases from J, the junction contained 3 bases not matched to a gene. CDR1 SGHVS and CDR2 FQNEAQ come from the germline V gene. This CDR3 has 15 residues. CDR3 region: CASSWAGDSYNEQFF. CDR3 bases: TGTGCCAGCAGCTGGGCGGGAGACTCCTACAATGAGCAGTTCTTC.

This sequence joins TRBV19 and TRBJ2-7, with a tentative D call TRBD1 (5 bases). V lost 6 bases and J lost 8, with 23 bases in between. The CDR3 sequence is 15 residues long. CDR1 and CDR2 (germline): LNHDA, SQIVND (reference sequence). The CDR3 reads CASRGPGSDQEQQYF. DNA of the CDR3: TGTGCCAGTAGGGGGCCGGGCAGCGACCAGGAGCAGCAGTACTTC.

This rearrangement joins TRBV11-2 to TRBJ1-2; TRBD1 agrees at 9 bases. Germline CDR1 is SGHAT and CDR2 is FQNNGV. V lost 5 bases, J lost 3 bases, and 4 bases stayed unmatched. The CDR3 has 14 amino acids. The CDR3: CASSDGQGYYGYTF. CDR3 DNA sequence: TGTGCCAGCAGCGACGGACAGGGGTACTATGGCTACACCTTC.

The chain joins TRBV11-3 to TRBJ2-6; 8 bases align to TRBD1. Unmatched junction bases numbered 0, after V lost 6 bases and J lost 2 bases. CDR1 and CDR2 (germline): SGHNT, YENEEA. This CDR3 is built from 14 residues. CDR3 bases: TGTGCCAGCAGGGACAGGGCTGGGGCCAACGTCCTGACTTTC. Translating gives CASRDRAGANVLTF.

V usage is TRBV4-3 and J usage is TRBJ1-1; D is ambiguous. The V gene's germline CDR1 is LGHNA and CDR2 YSLEER. This CDR3 comprises 13 residues. V was shortened by 4 bases and J by 10 bases, with 16 bases between the two germline ends. CDR3 sequence: CASSRKAAAGAFF. In nucleotides, the CDR3 is TGCGCCAGCAGCCGGAAAGCGGCCGCGGGAGCTTTCTTT.

J is TRBJ1-3 and V is TRBV6-5, with D maybe TRBD1 (6 bases). The CDR3 runs to 15 residues. CDR1 is MNHEY and CDR2 is SVGAGI in the germline V gene. V was shortened by 7 bases and J by 3 bases, with 16 bases between the two germline ends. As DNA, the CDR3 is TGTGCCAGCAAAAAGGGCGGGGGGCGTGGAAACACCATATATTTT. Its protein is CASKKGGGRGNTIYF.

This clone was seen a few times. The gene calls are TRBV4-1 and TRBJ2-7, with 9 bases that match TRBD1. V gave up 2 bases and J gave up 1 base; unmatched junction bases: 6. CDR3 size: 16 residues. Germline lookup yields CDR1 MGHRA and CDR2 YSYEKL. CDR3 amino acids: CASSQPKTGGSYEQYF. CDR3 nucleotides: TGCGCCAGCAGCCAACCCAAGACAGGGGGATCCTACGAGCAGTACTTC.

The chain recombines TRBV18 with TRBJ2-7; D is ambiguous. The CDR3 loop spans 13 amino acids. The V end was cut by 6 bases, the J end by 2 bases, with 11 bases between. Germline V lookup: CDR1 KGHSH, CDR2 LQKENI. The CDR3 loop is CASSPSTPYEQYF. CDR3 coding DNA: TGTGCCAGCTCCCCCTCGACACCCTACGAGCAGTACTTC.

J is TRBJ2-3 and V is TRBV9; D possibly corresponds to TRBD1 (7 bases). Germline values: CDR1 SGDLS, CDR2 YYNGEE. This CDR3 region has 16 residues. The V end lost 0 bases, the J end lost 2 bases, and 13 bases lay between the germline ends. CDR3 DNA sequence: TGTGCCAGCAGCGTAGGGAGGGACAGCTACACAGATACGCAGTATTTT. It codes for CASSVGRDSYTDTQYF. The variable domain in full, with the rest retrieved from reference TRBV9 and TRBJ2-3, is DSGVTQTPKHLITATGQRVTLRCSPRSGDLSVYWYQQSLDQGLQFLIQYYNGEERAKGNILERFSAQQFPDLHSELNLSSLELGDSALYFCASSVGRDSYTDTQYFGPGTRLTVL.

J is TRBJ2-5 and V is TRBV4-1; D is perhaps TRBD2 (6 bases). Trimming removed 0 bases at V and 6 bases at J, with 14 bases between. Per germline, CDR1 MGHRA and CDR2 YSYEKL. The CDR3 is 15 amino acids. CDR3 residues: CASSQDHTGGKTQYF. CDR3 DNA: TGCGCCAGCAGCCAAGACCACACGGGCGGGAAGACCCAGTACTTC.

The chain couples TRBV7-2 to TRBJ2-1; 10 nucleotides line up with TRBD1. V was pared by 4 bases and J by 7 bases, with 1 base of the junction left unmatched. CDR3 length: 13 residues. Germline CDR1 reads SGHTA; CDR2 reads FQGNSA. The CDR3 coding sequence is TGTGCCAGCAGCTGGGACAGGGGTAATGAGCAGTTCTTC. Translated: CASSWDRGNEQFF.

In this sample, this clone turned up a few times. This sequence joins TRBV7-3 and TRBJ2-6; D remains ambiguous. This CDR3 is built from 15 residues. The germline gives CDR1 SGHTA, CDR2 FQGTGA. Trimming removed 6 bases at V and 0 bases at J, with 9 bases between. CDR3 DNA: TGTGCCAGCAGTCTGAGTGTCTCTGGGGCCAACGTCCTGACTTTC. Residues: CASSLSVSGANVLTF.

The rearrangement joins TRBV5-6 to TRBJ2-7; D is unclear. V was pared by 0 bases and J by 5 bases, with 12 bases between. The V gene's germline CDR1 is SGHDT and CDR2 YYEEEE. The CDR3 has 14 residues. CDR3 coding DNA: TGTGCCAGCAGCTTGGGGGCTGGGTGGGACGAGCAGTACTTC. Amino acids: CASSLGAGWDEQYF.

The chain couples TRBV28 to TRBJ2-2; possibly TRBD2 for D (6 bases). V was shortened by 10 bases and J by 6 bases, with 9 bases between the two germline ends. Germline CDR1 and CDR2: MDHEN and SYDVKM. The CDR3 totals 11 residues. CDR3 DNA: TGTGCCATCCGGAGGGCCGGGGAGCTGTTTTTT. Translation gives CAIRRAGELFF.

The chain is built from TRBV7-9 and TRBJ1-6, with unresolved D. Deletions cut 7 bases from V and 5 bases from J, with 9 bases between. CDR1 SEHNR and CDR2 FQNEAQ come from the germline V gene (reference sequence). The CDR3 length is 13 residues. CDR3 DNA: TGTGCCAGCAAACAGAGGGATAATTCACCCCTCCACTTT. It yields the protein CASKQRDNSPLHF.

This clone appeared a single time. CDR3 amino acids: CASSAGTSGTRGDTQYF. The CDR3, as DNA: TGTGCCAGCAGTGCTGGGACTAGCGGGACGAGAGGAGATACGCAGTATTTT. The genes are TRBV2 and TRBJ2-3; the match to TRBD2 covers 13 bases. V trimming: 4 bases; J trimming: 5 bases; junction bases outside the gene matches: 9. The CDR3 has 17 residues. Germline V gene data show CDR1 as SNHLY and CDR2 as FYNNEI. Drawing the rest from reference TRBV2 and TRBJ2-3, the complete variable domain is EPEVTQTPSHQVTQMGQEVILRCVPISNHLYFYWYRQILGQKVEFLVSFYNNEISEKSEIFDDQFSVERPDGSNFTLKIRSTKLEDSAMYFCASSAGTSGTRGDTQYFGPGTRLTVL.

V gene TRBV5-4 combines with J gene TRBJ1-2; 9 nucleotides match TRBD1. V was pared by 4 bases and J by 6 bases, with 4 bases of the junction left unmatched. CDR3 length: 13 residues. Germline-derived CDR1 and CDR2 are SGHNT and YYREEE (reference sequence). In DNA, the CDR3 is TGTGCCAGCAGCACGACAGGGGGGAATGGCTACACCTTC. It codes for CASSTTGGNGYTF.

The table lists this clone with a few counts. This sequence joins TRBV5-1 and TRBJ1-4; weak D call: TRBD1 (6 bases). The CDR3 extends over 17 amino acids. From germline, CDR1 is SGHRS and CDR2 YFSETQ. Trimming removed 0 bases at V and 0 bases at J, with 12 bases between. The CDR3 DNA is TGCGCCAGCAGCTTGGGCTGGACAGATCCAACTAATGAAAAACTGTTTTTT. Translating gives CASSLGWTDPTNEKLFF.

The chain links TRBV12-5 to TRBJ2-5; D ambiguous. The V and J ends lost 6 bases and 3 bases respectively, with 11 bases between them. Germline V gene data show CDR1 as LGHNT and CDR2 as FRNRAP. This CDR3 has 13 residues. The CDR3 nucleotides read TGTGCTAGTGGCCGCCGACTGGAAGAGACCCAGTACTTC. Amino acids: CASGRRLEETQYF. Full variable domain (outside the CDR3, taken from reference TRBV12-5 and TRBJ2-5): DARVTQTPRHKVTEMGQEVTMRCQPILGHNTVFWYRQTMMQGLELLAYFRNRAPLDDSGMPKDRFSAEMPDATLATLKIQPSEPRDSAVYFCASGRRLEETQYFGPGTRLLVL.

The genes are TRBV27 and TRBJ2-1; no clear D gene. V shed 4 bases and J shed 0 bases, with 10 bases lying between them. Germline V gives CDR1 MNHEY, CDR2 SMNVEV (reference sequence). The CDR3 extends over 15 amino acids. The CDR3 here is CASSSDLTSYNEQFF. The CDR3 region has the DNA TGTGCCAGCAGTTCTGACTTGACCTCCTACAATGAGCAGTTCTTC.

The gene calls are TRBV5-1 and TRBJ2-1, with TRBD2 matching 9 bases. J lost 8 bases, V lost 1 base, and 4 bases had no gene match. The V gene's germline CDR1 is SGHRS and CDR2 YFSETQ. This CDR3 spans 14 amino acids. This CDR3 is CASSLSGGPDEQFF. CDR3 nucleotides: TGCGCCAGCAGCTTGAGCGGGGGGCCGGATGAGCAGTTCTTC.

This clone was detected a few times. J is TRBJ2-7 and V is TRBV27; no definite D call. Germline assignment: CDR1 MNHEY and CDR2 SMNVEV (reference sequence). The CDR3 has 12 amino acids. The V end was cut by 6 bases, the J end by 2 bases, with 8 bases between. The CDR3 DNA reads as TGTGCCAGCAGCAACACAGCCTACGAGCAGTACTTC. Protein product: CASSNTAYEQYF.

This chain uses TRBV18 with TRBJ1-5, with 7 bases identical to TRBD1. The trim removed 4 bases at V and 7 bases at J, leaving 13 bases unmatched. CDR1 is KGHSH and CDR2 is LQKENI in the germline V gene. The CDR3 contains 16 residues. Here the CDR3 reads CASSLSPTGTRQPQHF. The CDR3 nucleotides are TGTGCCAGCTCACTTTCTCCGACAGGGACTAGGCAGCCCCAGCATTTT.

The V and J genes are TRBV6-5 and TRBJ1-2; 7 bases match TRBD1. J was trimmed by 7 bases and V by 6 bases; bases with no gene match: 11. The CDR3 totals 14 residues. Looked up from germline, CDR1 is MNHEY and CDR2 is SVGAGI. CDR3 loop: CASRGFTGASGYTF. CDR3 coding DNA: TGTGCCAGCAGGGGCTTCACAGGGGCGAGTGGCTACACCTTC.